This T cell receptor beta chain was recovered during a study of blood T cell repertoires in COVID-19 (dated by TCRdb to the early 2020s). The study in broad terms: Samples from collaborators originated in the United States, Italy and Spain and spanned both the acute and convalescent phases of COVID-19. The material from the prospective study consisted of cDNA or gDNA derived from T cells, B-cell-depleted T cells, or PBMCs. Deeply sampled blood TCRbeta repertoires from subjects exposed to, actively infected with, or recovered from COVID-19 were included in the dataset. The repertoires were released in a freely available public database meant as a resource for research on the immune response to SARS-CoV-2. Samples were obtained from the ongoing ImmuneRACE study (first 160 participants) and from 950 to 1,500 subjects provided by 6 global collaborators. Sample metadata almost always included a de-identified subject ID, COVID-19 status, age in years and sex. HLA class I and class II types, where available, came from metadata supplied by the sample provider rather than from assay-based typing. Overall results and qualifications from the work: How much clinical and demographic metadata was included differed by source and by participant, and the metadata was provided uncurated.

The cysteine opens and the phenylalanine closes a CDR3 of 17 amino acids. The retained sequence is limited to the CDR3, 51 bases, with the frame set at the first base. Deletion took 5 bases off V and 1 base off J, with a span of 20 bases between the germline ends. The germline V gene gives CDR1 as SGHVS and CDR2 as FQNEAQ. As regards this clone: Its antigen is currently not known. Base qualities are not recorded, but no much larger clone differs from it by a single base.

The immunoSEQ Assay, a bias-controlled multiplex PCR, was used to amplify TCRbeta CDR3 regions from genomic DNA. The source study handled its data this way. The number of nucleated cells in each sample was estimated from the amplification of reference gene primers within the assay. To quantify the absolute abundance of each unique TCRbeta CDR3 rearrangement, sequence reads were collapsed and filtered. Productive Simpson clonality was computed per sample as the square root of Simpson's diversity index over productive rearrangements. TCRdb took this table from immuneACCESS and kept in-frame rearrangements with V and J called. Such tables lack part of the clones; where checked against another copy, unresolved V genes explain under half of the gap, and the rest is unexplained. V and J calls and clone size are copied from that table; D and trimming were computed from the DNA. The sample table lists fewer than 85,000 clones, about four fifths of them with a count of one. The ten largest account for around 5% of the sample.

Collaborating institutions collected whole blood in K2EDTA tubes following their own protocols. For TCRbeta analysis, collaborators shipped samples as frozen whole blood, isolated PBMCs, or DNA extracted from either of those sample types. The sample comprised peripheral blood. This receptor was taken from a woman at least 80 years old with active or convalescent COVID-19. The chain is assembled from TRBV7-8 and TRBJ1-1; 6 matching bases give a weak D call of TRBD1. The CDR3 has the sequence CASSAGTWSDRNTEAFF. The sequence in DNA is TGTGCCAGCAGCGCCGGGACCTGGTCGGACAGGAACACTGAAGCTTTCTTT.